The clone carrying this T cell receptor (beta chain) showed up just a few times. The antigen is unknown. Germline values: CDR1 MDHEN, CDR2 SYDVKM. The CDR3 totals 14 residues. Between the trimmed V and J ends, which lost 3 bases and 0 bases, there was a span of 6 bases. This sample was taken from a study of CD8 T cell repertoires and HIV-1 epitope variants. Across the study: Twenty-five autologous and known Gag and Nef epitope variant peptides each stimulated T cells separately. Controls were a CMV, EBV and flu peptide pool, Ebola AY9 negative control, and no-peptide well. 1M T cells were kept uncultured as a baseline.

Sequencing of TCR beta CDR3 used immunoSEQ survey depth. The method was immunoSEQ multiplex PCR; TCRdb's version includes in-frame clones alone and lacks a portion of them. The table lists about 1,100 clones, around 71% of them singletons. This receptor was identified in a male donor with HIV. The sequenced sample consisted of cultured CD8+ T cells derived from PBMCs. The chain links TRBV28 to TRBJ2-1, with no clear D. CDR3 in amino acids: CASSFRSSYNEQFF. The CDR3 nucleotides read TGTGCCAGCAGTTTTCGGAGCTCCTACAATGAGCAGTTCTTC.